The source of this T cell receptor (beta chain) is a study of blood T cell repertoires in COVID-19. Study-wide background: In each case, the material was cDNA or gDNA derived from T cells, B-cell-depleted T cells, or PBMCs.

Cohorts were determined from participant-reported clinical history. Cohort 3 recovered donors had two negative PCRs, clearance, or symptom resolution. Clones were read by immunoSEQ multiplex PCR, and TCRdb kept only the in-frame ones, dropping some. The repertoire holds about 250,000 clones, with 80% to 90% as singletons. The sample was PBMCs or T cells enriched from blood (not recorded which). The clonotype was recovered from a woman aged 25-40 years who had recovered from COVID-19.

The DNA for the CDR3 is TGTGCCAGCTCACCACCGTCAGGAAAAGAGACCCAGTACTTC. Protein product: CASSPPSGKETQYF. The chain combines TRBV18 with TRBJ2-5, with unresolved D. The germline V gene encodes CDR1 KGHSH and CDR2 LQKENI. V lost 0 bases to trimming and J lost 3 bases, with 8 bases between them. The CDR3 spans 14 residues.